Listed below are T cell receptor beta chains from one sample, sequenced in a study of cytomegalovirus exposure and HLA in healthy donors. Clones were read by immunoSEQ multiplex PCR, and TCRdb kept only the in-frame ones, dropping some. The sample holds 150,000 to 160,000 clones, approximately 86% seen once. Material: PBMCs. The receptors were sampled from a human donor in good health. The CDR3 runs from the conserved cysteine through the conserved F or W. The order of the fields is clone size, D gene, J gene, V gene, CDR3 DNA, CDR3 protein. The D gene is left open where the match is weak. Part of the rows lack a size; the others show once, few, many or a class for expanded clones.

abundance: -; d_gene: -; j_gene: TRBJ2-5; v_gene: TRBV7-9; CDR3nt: TGTGCCAGCAGCTTGGCTTTTCAAGAGACCCAGTACTTC; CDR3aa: CASSLAFQETQYF
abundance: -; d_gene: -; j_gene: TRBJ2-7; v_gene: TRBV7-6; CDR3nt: TGTGCCAGCAGCTTAGCGTACGGGTCCTACGAGCAGTACTTC; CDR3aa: CASSLAYGSYEQYF
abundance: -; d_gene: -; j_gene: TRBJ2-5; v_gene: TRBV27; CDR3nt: TGTGCCAGCAGTCCGTGGGGGACTGTGGAGACCCAGTACTTC; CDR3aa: CASSPWGTVETQYF
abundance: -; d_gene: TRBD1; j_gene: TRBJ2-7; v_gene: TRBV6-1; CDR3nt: TGTGCCAGCAGTGAAATCCGGGGGACAGGCCTTCTAACCTTCTTC; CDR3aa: CASSEIRGTGLLTFF
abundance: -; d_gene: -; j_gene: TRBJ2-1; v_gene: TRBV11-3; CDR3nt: TGTGCCAGCAGCTTAGGGGCAGACAATGAGCAGTTCTTC; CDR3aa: CASSLGADNEQFF
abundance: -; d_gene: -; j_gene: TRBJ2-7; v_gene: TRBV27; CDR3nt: TGTGCCAGCAGTCCACGGGACTCTCCTATCGAGCAGTACTTC; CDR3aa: CASSPRDSPIEQYF
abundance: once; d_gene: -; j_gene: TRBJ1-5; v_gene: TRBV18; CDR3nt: TGTGCCAGCTCACAGGGGAGCAATCAGCCCCAGCATTTT; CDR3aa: CASSQGSNQPQHF
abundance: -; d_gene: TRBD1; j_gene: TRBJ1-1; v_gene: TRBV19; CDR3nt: TGTGCCAGTAGTGAACACAGGGGTTCTGAAGCTTTCTTT; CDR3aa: CASSEHRGSEAFF
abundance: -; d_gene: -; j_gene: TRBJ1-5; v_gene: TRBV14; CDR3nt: TGTGCCAGCAGCCAAACCGGGGGGGGAGTGTCGGGGAATCAGCCCCAGCATTTT; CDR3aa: CASSQTGGGVSGNQPQHF
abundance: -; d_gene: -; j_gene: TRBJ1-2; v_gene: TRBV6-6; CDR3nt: TGTGCCAGCAGTTACCTCCGGGACAACAACTATGGCTACACCTTC; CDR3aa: CASSYLRDNNYGYTF
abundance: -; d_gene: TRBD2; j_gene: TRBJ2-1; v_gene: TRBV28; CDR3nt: TGTGCCAGCACCTTTTCGGGAGGGCCACACAATGAGCAGTTCTTC; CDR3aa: CASTFSGGPHNEQFF
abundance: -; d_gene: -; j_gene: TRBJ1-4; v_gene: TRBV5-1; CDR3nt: TGCGCCAGCAGCTTGGATCCTCTGGAGTTTTGGAGAACTAATGAAAAACTGTTTTTT; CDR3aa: CASSLDPLEFWRTNEKLFF
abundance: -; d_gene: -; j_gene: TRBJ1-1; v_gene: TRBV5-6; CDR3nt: TGTGCCAGCAAACCAAGTTTGGCGAACACTGAAGCTTTCTTT; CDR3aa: CASKPSLANTEAFF
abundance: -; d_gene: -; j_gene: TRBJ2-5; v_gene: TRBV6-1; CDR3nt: TGTGCCAGCAGTGAAGCTATGGGGGGAGAAGAGACCCAGTACTTC; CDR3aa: CASSEAMGGEETQYF
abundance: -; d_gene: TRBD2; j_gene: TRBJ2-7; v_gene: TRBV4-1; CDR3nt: TGCGCCAGCAGCCAAATAGCGGGAGCGCAAGCCTACGAGCAGTACTTC; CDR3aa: CASSQIAGAQAYEQYF
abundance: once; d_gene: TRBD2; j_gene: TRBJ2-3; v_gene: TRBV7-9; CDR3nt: TGTGCCAGCAGCCCTCAGACTAGCGGGGGGGGCACAGATACGCAGTATTTT; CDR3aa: CASSPQTSGGGTDTQYF
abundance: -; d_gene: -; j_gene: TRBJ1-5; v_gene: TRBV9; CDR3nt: TGTGCCAGCAGCGTGAGTGGACAGAGCAATCAGCCCCAGCATTTT; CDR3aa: CASSVSGQSNQPQHF
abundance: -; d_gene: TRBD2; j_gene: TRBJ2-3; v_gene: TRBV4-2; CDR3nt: TGTGCCAGCAGCCAGGCCGGGACTAGCGGGAGAGGATCAGATACGCAGTATTTT; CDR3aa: CASSQAGTSGRGSDTQYF
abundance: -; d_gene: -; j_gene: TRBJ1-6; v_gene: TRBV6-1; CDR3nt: TGTGCCAGCAGGGAAAGGGGAAATTCACCCCTCCACTTT; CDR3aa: CASRERGNSPLHF
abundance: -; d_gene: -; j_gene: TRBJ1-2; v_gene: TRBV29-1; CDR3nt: TGCAGCGTTGACCGTGGAGAAACCTATGGCTACACCTTC; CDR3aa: CSVDRGETYGYTF
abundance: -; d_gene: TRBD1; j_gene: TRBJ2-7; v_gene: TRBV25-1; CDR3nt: TGTGCCAGCAGTGAAGGGGGGACAGGGGGATACGAGCAGTACTTC; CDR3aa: CASSEGGTGGYEQYF
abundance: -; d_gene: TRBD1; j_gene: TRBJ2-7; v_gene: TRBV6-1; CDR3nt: TGTGCCAGCAGTGAAGCAGGGACAGGAGGCTACGAGCAGTACTTC; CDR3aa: CASSEAGTGGYEQYF
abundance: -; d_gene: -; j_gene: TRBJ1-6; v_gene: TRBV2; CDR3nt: TGTGCCAGCAGTGTCCGGGTAAATTCACCCCTCCACTTT; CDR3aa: CASSVRVNSPLHF
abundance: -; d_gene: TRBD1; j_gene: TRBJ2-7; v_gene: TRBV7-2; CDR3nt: TGTGCCAGCAGCTGGGGGACAGGGTGGGACGAGCAGTACTTC; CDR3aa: CASSWGTGWDEQYF
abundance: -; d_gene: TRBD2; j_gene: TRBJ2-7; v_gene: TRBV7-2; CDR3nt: TGTGCCAGCAGCTTGAACATAGCGGGAGGGCCTGGACACGAGCAGTACTTC; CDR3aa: CASSLNIAGGPGHEQYF
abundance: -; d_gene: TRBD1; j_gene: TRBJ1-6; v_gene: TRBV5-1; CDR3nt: TGCGCCAGCAGCACCACAGGGGCAAATTCACCCCTCCACTTT; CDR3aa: CASSTTGANSPLHF
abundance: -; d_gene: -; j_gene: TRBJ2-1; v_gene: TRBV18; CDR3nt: TGTGCCAGCTCACTCACGGACAGCTCCTACAATGAGCAGTTCTTC; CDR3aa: CASSLTDSSYNEQFF
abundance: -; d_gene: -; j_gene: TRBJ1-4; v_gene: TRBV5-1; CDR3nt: TGCGCCAGCAGCTTGGGAGTGTACGAAAAACTGTTTTTT; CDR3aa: CASSLGVYEKLFF
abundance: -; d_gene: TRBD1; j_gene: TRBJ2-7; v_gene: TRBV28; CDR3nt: TGTGCCAGCAGTCCCCTAGGGACAGGGCCCTACGAGCAGTACTTC; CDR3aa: CASSPLGTGPYEQYF
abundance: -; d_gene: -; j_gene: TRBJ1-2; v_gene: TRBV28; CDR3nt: TGTGCCAGCAGTTTTTCGGGGGAGGGTGGCTACACCTTC; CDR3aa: CASSFSGEGGYTF
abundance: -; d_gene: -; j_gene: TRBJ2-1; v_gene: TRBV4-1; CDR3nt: TGCGCCAGCAGCCAATCGTCGGCAGCCGCGGATGAGCAGTTCTTC; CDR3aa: CASSQSSAAADEQFF
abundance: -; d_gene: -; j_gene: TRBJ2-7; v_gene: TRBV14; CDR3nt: TGTGCCAGCAGTCCCGCGAGGGCCATGGGAGACCACGAGCAGTACTTC; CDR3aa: CASSPARAMGDHEQYF
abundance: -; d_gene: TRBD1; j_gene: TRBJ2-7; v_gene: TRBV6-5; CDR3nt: TGTGCCAGCAGGCAGGACAGGAGCTCCTACGAGCAGTACTTC; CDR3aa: CASRQDRSSYEQYF
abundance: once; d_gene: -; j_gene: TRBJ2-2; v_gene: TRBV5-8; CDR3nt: TGTGCCAGCACCTCGACGGGGATGAAGTACACCGGGGAGCTGTTTTTT; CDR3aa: CASTSTGMKYTGELFF
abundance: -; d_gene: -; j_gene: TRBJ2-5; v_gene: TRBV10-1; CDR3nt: TGCGCCAGCAGATCATCACAGGGTTCAGGAGAGACCCAGTACTTC; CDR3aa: CASRSSQGSGETQYF
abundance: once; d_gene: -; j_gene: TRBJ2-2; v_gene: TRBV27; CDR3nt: TGTGCCAGCAGTTTATTCGGAGGGACGCCCACCGGGGAGCTGTTTTTT; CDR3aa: CASSLFGGTPTGELFF
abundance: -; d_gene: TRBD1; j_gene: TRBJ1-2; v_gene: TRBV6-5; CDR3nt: TGTGCCAGCAGTTACTCCCGGACAGGGGCCACCTATGGCTACACCTTC; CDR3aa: CASSYSRTGATYGYTF
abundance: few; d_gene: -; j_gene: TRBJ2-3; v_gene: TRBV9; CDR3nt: TGTGCCAGCAGCGTAGATAACGGTCCGCAGTATTTT; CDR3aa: CASSVDNGPQYF
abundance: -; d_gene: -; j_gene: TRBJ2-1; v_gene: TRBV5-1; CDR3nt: TGCGCCAGCAGCTTGGAGCCAGGTCCGGGAGCGGTGCAATTCTTC; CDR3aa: CASSLEPGPGAVQFF
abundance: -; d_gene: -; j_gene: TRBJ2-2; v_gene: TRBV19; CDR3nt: TGTGCCAGTAGTATAGCGGTCCCCGGGGAGCTGTTTTTT; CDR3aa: CASSIAVPGELFF
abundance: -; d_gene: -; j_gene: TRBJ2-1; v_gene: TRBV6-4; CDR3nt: TGTGCCAGCAGTGACTCACGGGAGAGCAATGAGCAGTTCTTC; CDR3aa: CASSDSRESNEQFF
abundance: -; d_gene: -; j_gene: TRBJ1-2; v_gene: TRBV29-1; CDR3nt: TGCAGCGTTGAATTACAGGGCTATGGCTACACCTTC; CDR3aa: CSVELQGYGYTF
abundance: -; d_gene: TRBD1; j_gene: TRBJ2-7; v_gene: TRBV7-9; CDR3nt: TGTGCCAGCAGCTTTAAATTTGTAGGGGACAGGCCCTACGAGCAGTACTTC; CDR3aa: CASSFKFVGDRPYEQYF
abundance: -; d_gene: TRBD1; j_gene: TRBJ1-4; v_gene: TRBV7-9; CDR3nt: TGTGCCAGCAGCAACCGAAGACACACAGGGGGCGATGGGGGGAAACTGTTTTTT; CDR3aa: CASSNRRHTGGDGGKLFF
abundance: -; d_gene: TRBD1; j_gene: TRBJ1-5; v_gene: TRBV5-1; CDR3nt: TGCGCCAGCAGTCTTACAGGGGGCCAGCCCCAGCATTTT; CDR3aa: CASSLTGGQPQHF
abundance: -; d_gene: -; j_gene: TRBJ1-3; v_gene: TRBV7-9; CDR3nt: TGTGCCAGCAGCACCCCCGGGACAATAGGAAACACCATATATTTT; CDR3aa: CASSTPGTIGNTIYF
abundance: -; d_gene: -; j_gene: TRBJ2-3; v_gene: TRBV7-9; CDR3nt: TGTGCCAGCAGCCAGAGTCAGGCGGATACGCAGTATTTT; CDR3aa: CASSQSQADTQYF
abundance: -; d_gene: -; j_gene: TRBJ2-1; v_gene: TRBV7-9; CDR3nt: TGTGCCACTGACAGGACCTCATACAATGAGCAGTTCTTC; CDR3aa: CATDRTSYNEQFF
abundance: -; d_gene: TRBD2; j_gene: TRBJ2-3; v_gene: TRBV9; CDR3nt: TGTGCCAGCAGCTGGGGACTAGCGGAGAACACAGATACGCAGTATTTT; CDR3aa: CASSWGLAENTDTQYF
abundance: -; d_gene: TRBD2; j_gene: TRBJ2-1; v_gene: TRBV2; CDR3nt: TGTGCCAGCAGCCTGACTAGCGGGGGCACACCCTACAATGAGCAGTTCTTC; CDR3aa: CASSLTSGGTPYNEQFF
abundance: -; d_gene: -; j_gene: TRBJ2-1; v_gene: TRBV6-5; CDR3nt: TGTGCCAGCAGTTACCCTGGCGGGTCCTACAATGAGCAGTTCTTC; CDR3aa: CASSYPGGSYNEQFF
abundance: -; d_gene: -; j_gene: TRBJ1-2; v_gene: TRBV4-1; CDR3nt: TGCGCCAGCAGCCAAAGAACTGATGGCTACACCTTC; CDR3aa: CASSQRTDGYTF
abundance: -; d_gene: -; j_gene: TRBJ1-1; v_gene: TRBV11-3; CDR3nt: TGTGCCAGCAGCTGGGGAGGGGCGAACACTGAAGCTTTCTTT; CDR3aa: CASSWGGANTEAFF